A single sample is the source of the 25 T cell receptor beta chains below, sequenced in a study of sequential checkpoint blockade in melanoma. Indicated treatment: randomized to nivolumab then ipilimumab (arm A) or the reverse (arm B). TCRdb keeps only in-frame clones here, not all; method: immunoSEQ multiplex PCR. The data contain under 45,000 clones, approximately 85% of them singletons. The source material was CD8+ T cells sorted from blood (inferred from file names), sampled from a patient given nivolumab and ipilimumab in sequence. All receptors come from a human donor with melanoma.

This rearrangement joins TRBV11-2 to TRBJ1-1; maybe TRBD1 (6 bases). Germline values: CDR1 SGHAT, CDR2 FQNNGV. V was pared by 5 bases and J by 0 bases, with 19 bases between. The CDR3 length is 17 residues. Here the CDR3 reads CASSAGGGLLMNTEAFF. The CDR3 bases are TGTGCCAGCAGCGCCGGTGGGGGCTTACTAATGAACACTGAAGCTTTCTTT.

The V gene is TRBV4-2, the J gene TRBJ2-7; the match to TRBD1 covers 9 bases. CDR1 and CDR2 (germline): LGHNA, YNFKEQ. V was pared by 0 bases and J by 3 bases, with 3 bases of the junction left unmatched. The CDR3 loop spans 15 amino acids. The CDR3 DNA follows: TGTGCCAGCAGCCAAGATGAGACAGGGGGCTACGAGCAGTACTTC. As protein: CASSQDETGGYEQYF.

This sequence joins TRBV4-1 and TRBJ2-3; 13 bases agree with TRBD2. Germline CDR1 MGHRA, CDR2 YSYEKL. V was clipped by 4 bases and J by 3 bases; unmatched bases: 7. The CDR3 has 17 residues. The chain's CDR3 is CASSLVGLAGETDTQYF. In DNA, the CDR3 is TGCGCCAGCAGCCTTGTCGGACTAGCGGGGGAGACAGATACGCAGTATTTT.

CDR3 DNA: TGTGCCAGCAGTGCCCAACCGGGACTAGAATTCTCGGAGACCCAGTACTTC. It encodes CASSAQPGLEFSETQYF. V gene TRBV6-1 combines with J gene TRBJ2-5, with 8 nucleotides matching TRBD2. V shed 4 bases, J shed 5 bases, and the junction held 15 bases outside the gene matches. Germline V lookup: CDR1 MNHNS, CDR2 SASEGT. The CDR3 contains 17 residues.

The V call is TRBV19, the J call TRBJ2-7, with 12 bases identical to TRBD2. J gave up 6 bases and V 11 bases, and 11 bases lay outside the gene matches. The CDR3 loop spans 14 amino acids. Germline V gene sequence: CDR1 LNHDA, CDR2 SQIVND (reference sequence). CDR3 in DNA: TGTGCCGTCAAAAGACTAGCGGGAGATGTCGAGCAGTACTTC. It encodes CAVKRLAGDVEQYF.

This chain uses TRBV6-5 with TRBJ2-1, with D uncertain. The CDR3 is 11 amino acids. V gave up 5 bases and J gave up 10 bases, with 9 bases separating them. The germline gives CDR1 MNHEY, CDR2 SVGAGI. This CDR3 reads CASSHQLEQFF. The CDR3, as DNA: TGTGCCAGCAGTCACCAACTAGAGCAGTTCTTC.

This chain uses TRBV2 with TRBJ2-7; weak D call: TRBD1 (5 bases). Germline CDR1 reads SNHLY; CDR2 reads FYNNEI. CDR3 length equals 13 residues. V was trimmed by 6 bases and J by 7 bases, leaving 16 bases between them. The CDR3 reads CASSFNRLGEQYF. As DNA, the CDR3 is TGTGCCAGCAGCTTCAACAGGTTGGGAGAGCAGTACTTC.

The chain has TRBV27 and TRBJ2-7; 9 bases match TRBD1. The CDR3 length is 14 residues. Trimming took 5 bases from V and 3 from J; bases not matched to a gene: 5. Germline CDR1 and CDR2: MNHEY and SMNVEV (reference sequence). CDR3 sequence (DNA): TGTGCCAGCAGTCGGGGACAGGGAGGCTACGAGCAGTACTTC. Its translation is CASSRGQGGYEQYF.

This chain links TRBV27 with TRBJ2-7; the D is unclear. The germline V gene encodes CDR1 MNHEY and CDR2 SMNVEV (reference sequence). Trimming left V 4 bases short and J 1 base short, with 20 bases between. This CDR3 spans 17 amino acids. CDR3 sequence reads: CASSSIPPRSRSYEQYF. In DNA form, the CDR3 reads TGTGCCAGCAGTTCAATACCCCCCCGGTCTAGATCCTACGAGCAGTACTTC.

The count of this clone is one. The chain recombines TRBV7-8 with TRBJ1-2, with 9 bases fitting TRBD1. The germline V gene encodes CDR1 SGHVS and CDR2 FQNEAQ. This CDR3 is 14 amino acids long. Unmatched junction bases numbered 4, after V lost 3 bases and J lost 5 bases. The CDR3 nucleotides are TGTGCCAGCAGCTTGGACAGGGGTGGATATGGCTACACCTTC. This sequence encodes CASSLDRGGYGYTF.

The genes are TRBV27 and TRBJ2-7; D not certain. The V end lost 3 bases, the J end lost 7 bases, and 4 bases lay between the germline ends. This CDR3 region has 10 residues. From germline, CDR1 is MNHEY and CDR2 SMNVEV (reference sequence). As DNA, the CDR3 is TGTGCCAGCAGTTTGAGGGAGCAGTACTTC. Translation gives CASSLREQYF.

The rearrangement links TRBV4-1 to TRBJ1-3; D perhaps matches TRBD1 (6 bases). Trimming shortened V by 4 bases and J by 0 bases, and 19 bases separated the two germline ends. Germline CDR1 and CDR2: MGHRA and YSYEKL. The CDR3 has 18 amino acids. CDR3 coding DNA: TGCGCCAGCAGCCGCACCGGACAGCCCTTGAGCTCTGGAAACACCATATATTTT. This gives the protein CASSRTGQPLSSGNTIYF.

This clone was observed once. The CDR3 reads CASRTPGQYLLDEQFF. DNA of the CDR3: TGTGCCAGCAGAACTCCGGGACAGTACCTTTTAGATGAGCAGTTCTTC. The genes are TRBV2 and TRBJ2-1; 7 nucleotides match TRBD1. The germline CDR1 and CDR2 sequences are SNHLY and FYNNEI. This CDR3 comprises 16 residues. The V and J ends lost 6 bases and 8 bases, in that order; junction bases with no gene match: 16.

This chain joins TRBV6-1 and TRBJ2-7, with 9 bases matching TRBD1. Germline V CDR1 and CDR2: MNHNS, SASEGT. The junction had 3 bases not matched to a gene; V was cut back by 4 bases and J by 2 bases. This CDR3 is 14 amino acids long. In DNA form, the CDR3 reads TGTGCCAGCAGTGGGGACAGGGCGGCCTACGAGCAGTACTTC. Amino acids: CASSGDRAAYEQYF.

This chain joins TRBV11-2 and TRBJ2-3, with 9 positions matching TRBD2. The V and J ends lost 0 bases and 0 bases, in that order; junction bases with no gene match: 7. Looked up from germline, CDR1 is SGHAT and CDR2 is FQNNGV. This CDR3 contains 18 residues. CDR3 loop: CASSLEPSGTSSTDTQYF. The DNA for the CDR3 is TGTGCCAGCAGCTTAGAGCCTAGCGGGACATCGAGCACAGATACGCAGTATTTT.

The sample holds one count of this clone. This chain connects TRBV6-1 to TRBJ1-2; D is ambiguous. Per germline, CDR1 MNHNS and CDR2 SASEGT. Trimming shortened V by 8 bases and J by 5 bases, and 6 bases separated the two germline ends. This CDR3 region has 10 residues. DNA for the CDR3: TGTGCCAGCCAACTGTATGGCTACACCTTC. Amino acid sequence: CASQLYGYTF.

V is TRBV6-6 and J is TRBJ2-1; 15 bases fit TRBD2. Per germline, CDR1 MNHNY and CDR2 SVGAGI (reference sequence). V lost 5 bases and J lost 8; bases outside the gene matches: 4. CDR3 length equals 15 residues. The CDR3, as DNA: TGTGCCAGCAGTGGGACTAGCGGGGGGTTCGATGAGCAGTTCTTC. Translated, it gives CASSGTSGGFDEQFF.

CDR3 protein: CASSFGDEQYF. The DNA of the CDR3 is TGTGCCAGCAGCTTTGGAGACGAGCAGTACTTC. The chain employs TRBV7-9 and TRBJ2-7; D gene ambiguous. Germline CDR1 reads SEHNR; CDR2 reads FQNEAQ (reference sequence). The CDR3 contains 11 residues. Trimming took 3 bases from V and 5 from J, leaving 5 bases between them. Full variable domain (rest looked up from reference TRBV7-9 and TRBJ2-7): DTGVSQNPRHKITKRGQNVTFRCDPISEHNRLYWYRQTLGQGPEFLTYFQNEAQLEKSRLLSDRFSAERPKGSFSTLEIQRTEQGDSAMYLCASSFGDEQYFGPGTRLTVT.

The chain employs TRBV30 and TRBJ2-7; D not certain. The V gene's germline CDR1 is GTSNPN and CDR2 SVGIG (reference sequence). The length of the CDR3 is 12 residues. V was clipped by 0 bases and J by 10 bases, with 13 bases between them. The CDR3 protein is CAWSVLGFGQYF. DNA for the CDR3: TGTGCCTGGAGTGTACTCGGGTTCGGACAGTACTTC.

In its sample, this clone was seen once. The CDR3: CASRPGTGEPYEQYF. The DNA of the CDR3 is TGTGCCAGCAGACCCGGGACAGGGGAGCCCTACGAGCAGTACTTC. V is TRBV2 and J is TRBJ2-5, with 10 bases matching TRBD1. The end of the DNA fits TRBJ2-7 better, so the J call may be wrong. Germline V CDR1 and CDR2: SNHLY, FYNNEI. This CDR3 contains 15 residues.

This rearrangement joins TRBV5-1 to TRBJ1-1, with D perhaps matching TRBD1 (5 bases). In germline, CDR1 is SGHRS, CDR2 YFSETQ. Trimming shortened V by 2 bases and J by 0 bases, and 14 bases separated the two germline ends. The length of the CDR3 is 16 residues. CDR3 sequence: CASSFISGEVNTEAFF. Written as DNA, the CDR3 is TGCGCCAGCAGCTTTATTTCGGGGGAGGTGAACACTGAAGCTTTCTTT.

The genes are TRBV4-1 and TRBJ2-2; TRBD2 matches 8 bases. Per the germline V gene, CDR1 is MGHRA and CDR2 is YSYEKL. This CDR3 region has 16 residues. Germline trimming cut 4 bases from V and 3 bases from J; bases unmatched to any gene: 7. CDR3 sequence: CASSRPGGVDTGELFF. The CDR3 region has the DNA TGCGCCAGCAGCCGACCGGGGGGGGTCGACACCGGGGAGCTGTTTTTT.

CDR3 coding DNA: TGTGCCAGCAGCGAAACAGGGTTCTACGAGCAGTACTTC. It encodes CASSETGFYEQYF. This chain links TRBV6-1 with TRBJ2-7; the D gene is possibly TRBD1 (6 bases). Germline V gene lookup returns CDR1 MNHNS and CDR2 SASEGT. Trimming removed 6 bases from V and 3 bases from J, with 12 bases in between. CDR3 length: 13 residues.

This chain links TRBV7-9 with TRBJ2-7; a possible D gene is TRBD2 (6 bases). There are 16 residues in the CDR3. The germline gives CDR1 SEHNR, CDR2 FQNEAQ (reference sequence). The germline V and J ends were trimmed by 5 bases and 2 bases, with 19 bases remaining between them. Written as DNA, the CDR3 is TGTGCCAGCAGCACCCCGCGAGCGGGTATAACCTACGAGCAGTACTTC. It encodes CASSTPRAGITYEQYF. The full variable domain, its missing parts supplied by reference TRBV7-9 and TRBJ2-7, is DTGVSQNPRHKITKRGQNVTFRCDPISEHNRLYWYRQTLGQGPEFLTYFQNEAQLEKSRLLSDRFSAERPKGSFSTLEIQRTEQGDSAMYLCASSTPRAGITYEQYFGPGTRLTVT.

The V gene is TRBV2, the J gene TRBJ2-5, with D maybe TRBD2 (5 bases). The DNA end is a closer match to TRBJ2-7, so the J assignment may be wrong. Germline V lookup: CDR1 SNHLY, CDR2 FYNNEI. This CDR3 is 14 amino acids long. The CDR3 DNA sequence: TGTGCCAGCAGTGAATTGGGAGTTCCCTACGAGCAGTACTTC. Its translation is CASSELGVPYEQYF.